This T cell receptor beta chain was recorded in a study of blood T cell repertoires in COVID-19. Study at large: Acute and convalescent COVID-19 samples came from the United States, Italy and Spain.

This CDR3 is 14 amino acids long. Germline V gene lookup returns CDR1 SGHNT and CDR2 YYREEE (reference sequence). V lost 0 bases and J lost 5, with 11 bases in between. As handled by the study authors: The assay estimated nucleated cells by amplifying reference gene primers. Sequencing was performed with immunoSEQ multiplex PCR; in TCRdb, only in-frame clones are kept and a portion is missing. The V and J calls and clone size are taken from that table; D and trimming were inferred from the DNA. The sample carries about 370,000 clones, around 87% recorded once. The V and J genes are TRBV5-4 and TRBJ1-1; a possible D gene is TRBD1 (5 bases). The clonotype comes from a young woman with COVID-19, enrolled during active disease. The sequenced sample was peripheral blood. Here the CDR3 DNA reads TGTGCCAGCAGCTTGGCCGAAGGGGTGACTGAAGCTTTCTTT. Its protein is CASSLAEGVTEAFF.